This TCR beta chain is from a study of neurological immune-mediated disorders. Findings and limits, study-wide: The greatest degree of TCR clonal expansion was observed in HTLV-1-associated myelopathy, with the lowest in multiple sclerosis, below that of healthy controls. Private repertoires in all groups were suggested by the finding that expanded clones across subjects shared no CDR3 amino acid sequences.

5'RACE with 10-nucleotide random UMIs produced the cDNA. Per sequencing run, 15-18 subjects together gave over 170 million TCR-beta sequences. From the 5' RACE reads, TCRdb called clonotypes with MiXCR, one entry per CDR3 protein. The table has fewer than 90,000 distinct CDR3 sequences, roughly a tenth seen once. The time point is: longitudinal time-point 1 (baseline). Germline-derived CDR1 and CDR2 are SGDLS and YYNGEE. CDR3 length: 17 amino acids. J gave up 5 bases and V 4 bases, and 15 bases lay outside the gene matches. Ten or more counts support this clonotype. Its antigen is not identified. The V call is TRBV9, the J call TRBJ2-1; 7 bases are a match to TRBD1. The sample comprised PBMCs. This TCR was recovered from a young man in good health. The CDR3, as DNA: TGTGCCAGCAGCACCCGACAGGGAATAGGGTCTAACAATGAGCAGTTCTTC. This encodes CASSTRQGIGSNNEQFF.